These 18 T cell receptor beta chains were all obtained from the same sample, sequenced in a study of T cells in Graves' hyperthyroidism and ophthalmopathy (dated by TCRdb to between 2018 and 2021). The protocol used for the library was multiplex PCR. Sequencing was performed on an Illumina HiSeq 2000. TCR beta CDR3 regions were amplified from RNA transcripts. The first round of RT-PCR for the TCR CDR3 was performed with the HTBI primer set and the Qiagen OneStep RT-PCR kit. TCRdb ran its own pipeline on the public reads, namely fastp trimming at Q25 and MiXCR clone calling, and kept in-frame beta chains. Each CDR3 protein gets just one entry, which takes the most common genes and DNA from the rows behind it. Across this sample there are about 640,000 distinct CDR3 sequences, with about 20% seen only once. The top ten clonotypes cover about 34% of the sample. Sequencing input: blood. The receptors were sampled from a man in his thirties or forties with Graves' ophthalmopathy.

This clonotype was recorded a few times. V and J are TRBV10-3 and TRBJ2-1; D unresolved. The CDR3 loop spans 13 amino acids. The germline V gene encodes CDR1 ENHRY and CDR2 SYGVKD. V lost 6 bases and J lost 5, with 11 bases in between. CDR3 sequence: CAIRSMMNNEQFF. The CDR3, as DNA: TGTGCCATCAGGAGTATGATGAACAATGAGCAGTTCTTC.

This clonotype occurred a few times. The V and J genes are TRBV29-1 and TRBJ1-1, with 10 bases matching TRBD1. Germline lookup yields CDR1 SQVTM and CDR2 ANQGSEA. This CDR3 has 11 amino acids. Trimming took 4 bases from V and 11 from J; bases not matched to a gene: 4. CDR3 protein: CSVGTGGYAFF. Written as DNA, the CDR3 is TGCAGCGTTGGGACAGGGGGTTATGCTTTCTTT.

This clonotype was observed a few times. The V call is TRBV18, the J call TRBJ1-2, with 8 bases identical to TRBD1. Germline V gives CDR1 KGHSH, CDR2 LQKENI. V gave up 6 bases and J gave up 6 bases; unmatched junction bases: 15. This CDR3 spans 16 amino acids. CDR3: CASSPSVQGAIDGYTF. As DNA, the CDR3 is TGTGCCAGCTCCCCGTCCGTCCAGGGGGCAATTGATGGCTACACCTTC.

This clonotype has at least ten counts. The CDR3 DNA sequence: TGCAGTGCTAGTCCCGGAAATGGCTACACCTTC. Amino acid sequence: CSASPGNGYTF. J is TRBJ1-2 and V is TRBV20-1; D call uncertain. The CDR3 consists of 11 residues. In germline, CDR1 is DFQATT, CDR2 SNEGSKA (reference sequence). V was pared by 3 bases and J by 6 bases, with 8 bases between.

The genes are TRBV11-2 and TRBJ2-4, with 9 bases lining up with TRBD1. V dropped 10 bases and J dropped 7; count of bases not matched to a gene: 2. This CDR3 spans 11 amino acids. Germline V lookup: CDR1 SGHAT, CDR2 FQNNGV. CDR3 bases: TGTGCCATCGGGACAGGGAACATTCAGTACTTC. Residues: CAIGTGNIQYF.

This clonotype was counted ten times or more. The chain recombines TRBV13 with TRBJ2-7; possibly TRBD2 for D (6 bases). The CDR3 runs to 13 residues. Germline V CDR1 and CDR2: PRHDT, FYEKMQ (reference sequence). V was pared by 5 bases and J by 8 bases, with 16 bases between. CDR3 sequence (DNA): TGTGCCAGCAGCCGGGACTCCCCTCGAAAGCAGTACTTC. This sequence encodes CASSRDSPRKQYF.

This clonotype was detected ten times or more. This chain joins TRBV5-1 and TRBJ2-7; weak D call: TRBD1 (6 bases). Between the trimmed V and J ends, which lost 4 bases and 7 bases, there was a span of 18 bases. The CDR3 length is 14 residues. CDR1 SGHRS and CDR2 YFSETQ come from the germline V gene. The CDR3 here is CASSLDGTLGEQYF. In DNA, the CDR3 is TGCGCCAGCAGCCTAGACGGGACACTGGGGGAGCAGTACTTC. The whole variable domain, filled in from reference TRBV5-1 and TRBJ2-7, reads KAGVTQTPRYLIKTRGQQVTLSCSPISGHRSVSWYQQTPGQGLQFLFEYFSETQRNKGNFPGRFSGRQFSNSRSEMNVSTLELGDSALYLCASSLDGTLGEQYFGPGTRLTVT.

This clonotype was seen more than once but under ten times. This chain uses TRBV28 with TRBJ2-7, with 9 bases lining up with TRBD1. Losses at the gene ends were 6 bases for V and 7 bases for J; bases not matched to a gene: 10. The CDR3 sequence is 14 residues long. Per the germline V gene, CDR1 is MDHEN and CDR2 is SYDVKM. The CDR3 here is CASSPHDRGDEQYF. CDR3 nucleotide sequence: TGTGCCAGCAGCCCCCATGACAGGGGGGATGAGCAGTACTTC.

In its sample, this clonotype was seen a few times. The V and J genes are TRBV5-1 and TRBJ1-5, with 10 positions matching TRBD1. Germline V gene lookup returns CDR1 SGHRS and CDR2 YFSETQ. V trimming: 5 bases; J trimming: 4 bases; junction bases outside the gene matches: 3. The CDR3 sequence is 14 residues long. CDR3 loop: CASRGTGENQPQHF. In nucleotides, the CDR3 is TGCGCCAGCAGGGGGACAGGGGAGAATCAGCCCCAGCATTTT.

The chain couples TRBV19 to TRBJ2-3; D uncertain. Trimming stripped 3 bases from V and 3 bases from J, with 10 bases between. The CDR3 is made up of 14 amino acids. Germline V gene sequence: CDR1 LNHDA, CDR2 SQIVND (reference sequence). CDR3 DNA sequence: TGTGCCAGTAGTATGAGCCCTGCAACAGATACGCAGTATTTT. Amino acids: CASSMSPATDTQYF.

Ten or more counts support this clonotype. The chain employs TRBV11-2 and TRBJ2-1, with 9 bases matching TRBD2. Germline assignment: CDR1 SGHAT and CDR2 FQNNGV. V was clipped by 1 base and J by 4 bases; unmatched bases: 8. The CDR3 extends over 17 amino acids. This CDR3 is CASSLGFGREGYNEQFF. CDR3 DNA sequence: TGTGCCAGCAGCTTAGGATTCGGGCGGGAGGGGTACAATGAGCAGTTCTTC. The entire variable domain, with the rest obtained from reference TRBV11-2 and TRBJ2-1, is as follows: EAGVAQSPRYKIIEKRQSVAFWCNPISGHATLYWYQQILGQGPKLLIQFQNNGVVDDSQLPKDRFSAERLKGVDSTLKIQPAKLEDSAVYLCASSLGFGREGYNEQFFGPGTRLTVL.

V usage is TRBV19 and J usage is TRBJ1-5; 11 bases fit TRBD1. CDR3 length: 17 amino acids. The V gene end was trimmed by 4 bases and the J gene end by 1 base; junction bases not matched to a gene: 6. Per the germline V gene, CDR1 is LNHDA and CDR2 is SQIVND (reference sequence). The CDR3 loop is CASSTRDRGKSNQPQHF. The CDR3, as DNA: TGTGCCAGTAGTACCCGGGACAGGGGGAAAAGCAATCAGCCCCAGCATTTT.

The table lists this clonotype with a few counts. The CDR3 spells CSATGTVNSPLHF. DNA for the CDR3: TGCAGTGCTACCGGGACGGTCAATTCACCCCTCCACTTT. The V and J genes are TRBV20-1 and TRBJ1-6; D is perhaps TRBD1 (5 bases). Trimming shortened V by 4 bases and J by 7 bases, and 11 bases separated the two germline ends. The germline V gene encodes CDR1 DFQATT and CDR2 SNEGSKA (reference sequence). The CDR3 has 13 residues.

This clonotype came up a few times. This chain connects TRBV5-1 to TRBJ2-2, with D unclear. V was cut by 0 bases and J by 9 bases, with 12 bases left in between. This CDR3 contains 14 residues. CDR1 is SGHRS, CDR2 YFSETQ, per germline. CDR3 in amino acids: CASSLADENRELFF. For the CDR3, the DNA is TGCGCCAGCAGCTTGGCCGACGAGAACAGGGAGCTGTTTTTT.

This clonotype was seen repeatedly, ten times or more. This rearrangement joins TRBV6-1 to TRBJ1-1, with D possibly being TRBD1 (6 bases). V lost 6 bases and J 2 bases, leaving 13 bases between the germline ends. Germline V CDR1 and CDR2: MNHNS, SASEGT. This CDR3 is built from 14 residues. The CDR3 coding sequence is TGTGCCAGCAGCAAGACAGGTTATAACACTGAAGCTTTCTTT. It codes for CASSKTGYNTEAFF.

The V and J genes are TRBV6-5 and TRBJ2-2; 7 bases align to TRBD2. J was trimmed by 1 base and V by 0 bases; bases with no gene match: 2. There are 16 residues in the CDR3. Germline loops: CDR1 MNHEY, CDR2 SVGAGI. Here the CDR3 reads CASSYSLAVNTGELFF. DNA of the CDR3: TGTGCCAGCAGTTACTCGCTAGCGGTGAACACCGGGGAGCTGTTTTTT.

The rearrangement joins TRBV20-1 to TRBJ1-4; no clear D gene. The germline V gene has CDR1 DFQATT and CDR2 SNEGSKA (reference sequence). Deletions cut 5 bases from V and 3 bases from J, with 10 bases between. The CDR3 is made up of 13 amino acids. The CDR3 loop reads CSAGGTSNEKLFF. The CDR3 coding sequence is TGCAGTGCTGGTGGCACCTCTAATGAAAAACTGTTTTTT.

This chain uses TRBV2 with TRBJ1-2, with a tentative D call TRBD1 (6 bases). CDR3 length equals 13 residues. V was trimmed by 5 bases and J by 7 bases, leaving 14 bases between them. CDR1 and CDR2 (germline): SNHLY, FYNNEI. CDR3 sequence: CASSPDSIGGYTF. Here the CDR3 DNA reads TGTGCCAGCAGTCCGGACAGCATTGGTGGCTACACCTTC.